A selection of T cell receptor beta chains follows, all from one sample in a study of blood T cell repertoires in COVID-19. The table came from immunoSEQ multiplex PCR; TCRdb's copy has only in-frame clones and leaves some out. The sample has 170,000 or so clones; around 87% are singletons. Material for sequencing was peripheral blood. These receptors all stem from a woman in her seventies with COVID-19, enrolled during active disease. Both conserved end residues are trimmed from each CDR3. Each record gives: J gene, clone size, V gene, D gene, CDR3 protein. D genes are given only for firm matches. Expanded clones get a size class; other rows say once, few or many, or leave the size out.

J: TRBJ1-1
size: .
V: TRBV18
D: .
CDR3: ASSPSGSHTEAF

J: TRBJ2-2
size: .
V: TRBV29-1
D: TRBD1
CDR3: SADRAGTGELF

J: TRBJ2-1
size: .
V: TRBV11-3
D: TRBD2
CDR3: ASSSSGLAGSEQF

J: TRBJ1-1
size: .
V: TRBV9
D: .
CDR3: ASSYRGNTEAF

J: TRBJ2-7
size: .
V: TRBV27
D: TRBD1
CDR3: ASGLRQGASYEQY

J: TRBJ2-2
size: .
V: TRBV27
D: TRBD2
CDR3: ASTESYSGSGRELF

J: TRBJ2-2
size: few
V: TRBV19
D: .
CDR3: ASSIRDNVNTGELF

J: TRBJ2-7
size: .
V: TRBV2
D: TRBD2
CDR3: ASRAMLAGGSYEQY

J: TRBJ2-2
size: .
V: TRBV19
D: .
CDR3: ASGVVGSRAGELF

J: TRBJ2-7
size: .
V: TRBV3-1/TRBV3-2
D: .
CDR3: ASSQGQGTYEQY

J: TRBJ1-5
size: .
V: TRBV29-1
D: TRBD1
CDR3: SVRQGNQPQH

J: TRBJ1-1
size: .
V: TRBV9
D: TRBD1
CDR3: ASSLMDRSSEAF

J: TRBJ1-2
size: .
V: TRBV7-9
D: .
CDR3: ASTPTSGYGYT

J: TRBJ2-2
size: .
V: TRBV6-5
D: .
CDR3: ASIGGPITGELF

J: TRBJ2-7
size: .
V: TRBV27
D: TRBD2
CDR3: ASSFMGPAGGQYEQY